The next 9 T cell receptor beta chains were all read from a single sample in a study of response to subunit inactivated influenza vaccine. TCRdb reprocessed the RT-PCR reads with MiXCR, giving one entry per CDR3 protein. The data contain a few hundred thousand distinct CDR3 sequences, 20% to 25% of them singletons. Sample: PBMCs from blood, taken about 20 months after vaccination. These receptors originate from a man aged 50 to 69 who received an inactivated influenza vaccine.

This clonotype appeared a few times. The chain links TRBV7-9 to TRBJ2-7; TRBD2 is a possible D gene (6 bases). The germline V gene has CDR1 SEHNR and CDR2 FQNEAQ (reference sequence). The CDR3 sequence is 12 residues long. V dropped 10 bases and J dropped 0 bases, with 10 bases sitting between them. The CDR3, as DNA: TGTGCCACAGGGAGGAGCTCCTACGAGCAGTACTTC. This gives the protein CATGRSSYEQYF.

The rearrangement links TRBV6-6 to TRBJ1-2; 9 bases agree with TRBD1. V shed 2 bases, J shed 8 bases, and the junction held 3 bases outside the gene matches. This CDR3 has 13 residues. The germline CDR1 and CDR2 sequences are MNHNY and SVGAGI (reference sequence). The CDR3 spells CASSYGTGKGYTF. The DNA for the CDR3 is TGTGCCAGCAGTTACGGGACAGGGAAGGGCTACACCTTC.

A few counts support this clonotype. V and J are TRBV27 and TRBJ1-5; 10 nucleotides match TRBD1. Germline CDR1 is MNHEY and CDR2 is SMNVEV (reference sequence). With V trimmed by 3 bases and J by 3 bases, 23 bases remained unmatched. This CDR3 comprises 22 residues. The CDR3 DNA is TGTGCCAGCAGTTTTAGGTCCCTGCTCTGGGACAGGGGTCGAGGGGCCAATCAGCCCCAGCATTTT. Its translation is CASSFRSLLWDRGRGANQPQHF.

V is TRBV5-1 and J is TRBJ1-4; D gene uncertain. Germline CDR1 is SGHRS and CDR2 is YFSETQ. This CDR3 comprises 16 residues. V lost 3 bases to trimming and J lost 0 bases, with 12 bases between them. CDR3 in amino acids: CASSSSTTTTNEKLFF. As DNA, the CDR3 is TGCGCCAGCAGCTCCTCCACGACTACAACTAATGAAAAACTGTTTTTT.

This clonotype showed up many times. The rearrangement links TRBV24-1 to TRBJ1-2; 8 bases match TRBD1. The germline V gene has CDR1 KGHDR and CDR2 SFDVKD. Trimming took 4 bases from V and 7 from J; bases not matched to a gene: 7. CDR3 length: 14 residues. CDR3 sequence: CATSEADRGLGYTF. The CDR3 nucleotides are TGTGCCACCAGTGAGGCCGACAGGGGACTTGGCTACACCTTC.

This clonotype was observed many times. The chain is built from TRBV7-9 and TRBJ1-4; TRBD1 matches 8 bases. The trim removed 6 bases at V and 7 bases at J, leaving 13 bases unmatched. The CDR3 length is 16 residues. Per germline, CDR1 SEHNR and CDR2 FQNEAQ (reference sequence). This chain's CDR3 is CASSPQLAGTGEKLFF. CDR3 coding DNA: TGTGCCAGCAGTCCTCAACTTGCGGGGACAGGTGAAAAACTGTTTTTT. Full variable domain (outside the CDR3, taken from reference TRBV7-9 and TRBJ1-4): DTGVSQNPRHKITKRGQNVTFRCDPISEHNRLYWYRQTLGQGPEFLTYFQNEAQLEKSRLLSDRFSAERPKGSFSTLEIQRTEQGDSAMYLCASSPQLAGTGEKLFFGSGTQLSVL.

This clonotype has at least ten counts. The rearrangement uses TRBV12-3 or TRBV12-4 and TRBJ1-1; D gene unclear. V was cut by 5 bases and J by 4 bases, with 11 bases left in between. The CDR3 runs to 13 residues. The CDR3 DNA reads as TGTGCCAGCAGTCGAGCAGGAGGCACTGAAGCTTTCTTT. It translates to CASSRAGGTEAFF.

In DNA form, the CDR3 reads TGTGCCAGCAGCTTAGTCAGGGAATTGTCCTATAATTCACCCCTCCACTTT. Its translation is CASSLVRELSYNSPLHF. The V gene is TRBV7-9, the J gene TRBJ1-6, with D perhaps TRBD1 (5 bases). This CDR3 has 17 amino acids. Germline CDR1 and CDR2: SEHNR and FQNEAQ (reference sequence). V gave up 1 base and J gave up 1 base, with 11 bases separating them.

The rearrangement uses TRBV20-1 and TRBJ1-1; maybe TRBD1 (6 bases). The V and J ends lost 2 bases and 0 bases respectively, with 10 bases between them. The CDR3 loop spans 14 amino acids. The germline V gene encodes CDR1 DFQATT and CDR2 SNEGSKA (reference sequence). In DNA, the CDR3 is TGCAGTGCTAGAAAAGACAGGTTGAACACTGAAGCTTTCTTT. Translated: CSARKDRLNTEAFF.